Listed here are 8 T cell receptor beta chains from one sample, sequenced in a study of cytomegalovirus exposure and HLA in healthy donors. TCRdb's copy holds only in-frame clones and misses some; the assay was immunoSEQ multiplex PCR. This table holds roughly 48,000 clones, about nine tenths found once. Sequencing was performed on PBMCs. Receptors originate from a woman aged 30 to 39 in good health and CMV-seronegative.

V gene TRBV5-5 combines with J gene TRBJ2-1; a weak D match, TRBD2 (5 bases). This CDR3 comprises 14 residues. Germline CDR1 is SGHKS and CDR2 is YYEKEE (reference sequence). V was shortened by 7 bases and J by 0 bases, with 11 bases between the two germline ends. The CDR3 nucleotides are TGTGCCAGCCGTCCTGGGAGCTCCTACAATGAGCAGTTCTTC. Its translation is CASRPGSSYNEQFF.

The CDR3 reads CASSPGPGNEQFF. CDR3 nucleotide sequence: TGTGCCAGCAGTCCCGGGCCGGGAAATGAGCAGTTCTTC. The J gene is TRBJ2-1, the V gene TRBV28; D is possibly TRBD2 (5 bases). This CDR3 contains 13 residues. CDR1 is MDHEN and CDR2 is SYDVKM in the germline V gene. Trimming pared 5 bases from V and 7 bases from J, leaving 12 bases between.

This chain links TRBV6-5 with TRBJ1-2, with 10 bases that match TRBD1. J was trimmed by 8 bases and V by 6 bases; bases with no gene match: 12. Per the germline V gene, CDR1 is MNHEY and CDR2 is SVGAGI. The CDR3 spans 15 residues. CDR3 coding DNA: TGTGCCAGCAGAGTACCCGGGACAGGGGCGCGGGGCTACACCTTC. Translated: CASRVPGTGARGYTF.

CDR3 region: CASSGGPPQEIGLAGTQYF. CDR3 coding DNA: TGTGCCAGCAGCGGGGGACCCCCTCAGGAGATAGGACTAGCGGGAACGCAGTACTTC. This chain connects TRBV9 to TRBJ2-7; TRBD2 aligns across 12 bases. The CDR3 contains 19 residues. V lost 3 bases and J lost 9; bases outside the gene matches: 22. The germline V gene has CDR1 SGDLS and CDR2 YYNGEE. The complete variable domain, with remaining parts taken from reference TRBV9 and TRBJ2-7, reads DSGVTQTPKHLITATGQRVTLRCSPRSGDLSVYWYQQSLDQGLQFLIQYYNGEERAKGNILERFSAQQFPDLHSELNLSSLELGDSALYFCASSGGPPQEIGLAGTQYFGPGTRLTVT.

V and J are TRBV27 and TRBJ2-1; TRBD2 matches at 9 bases. There are 14 residues in the CDR3. Looked up from germline, CDR1 is MNHEY and CDR2 is SMNVEV (reference sequence). V lost 7 bases to trimming and J lost 3 bases; unmatched junction nucleotides: 4. CDR3: CASKRLADYNEQFF. CDR3 nucleotides: TGTGCCAGCAAGCGACTAGCGGACTACAATGAGCAGTTCTTC.

This clone was counted a single time. The rearrangement joins TRBV5-1 to TRBJ2-1, with D uncertain. CDR1 is SGHRS, CDR2 YFSETQ, per germline. Trimming removed 0 bases at V and 4 bases at J, with 5 bases between. The CDR3 length is 13 residues. The CDR3 here is CASSLGQYNEQFF. CDR3 DNA: TGCGCCAGCAGCTTGGGGCAGTACAATGAGCAGTTCTTC.

The chain is built from TRBV11-3 and TRBJ2-3, with 8 bases lining up with TRBD2. Germline CDR1 reads SGHNT; CDR2 reads YENEEA. This CDR3 spans 16 amino acids. Losses at the gene ends were 1 base for V and 1 base for J; bases not matched to a gene: 4. CDR3 coding DNA: TGTGCCAGCAGCTTAGCCGGGGGGGTGGGCACAGATACGCAGTATTTT. It translates to CASSLAGGVGTDTQYF.

V usage is TRBV5-5 and J usage is TRBJ1-5; D ambiguous. CDR1 is SGHKS and CDR2 is YYEKEE in the germline V gene (reference sequence). This CDR3 has 14 amino acids. V lost 4 bases and J 2 bases, leaving 10 bases between the germline ends. The CDR3 DNA is TGTGCCAGCAGCGGAAGACACGGCAATCAGCCCCAGCATTTT. Translated, it gives CASSGRHGNQPQHF.